A selection of T cell receptor beta chains follows, all from one sample in a study of blood T cell repertoires in COVID-19. The protocol was immunoSEQ multiplex PCR, while the TCRdb copy is restricted to in-frame clones and leaves out a portion. The table records some 120,000 clones, almost 85% of them present only once. What was sequenced was peripheral blood. These TCRs come from a woman aged 25 to 39 who had recovered from COVID-19. The CDR3 runs from the conserved cysteine through the conserved F or W. The D gene is left open where the match is weak. Size is omitted from some rows. Given values are once, few, many or a class for expanded clones.

TRBD1	.	TRBV15	TRBJ1-5	TGTGCCACCAGCAGACCGGGACAGGGGCCTAGCAATCAGCCCCAGCATTTT	CATSRPGQGPSNQPQHF
.	.	TRBV10-2	TRBJ1-1	TGCGCCAGCAGTGAGTCACGGCGAGGGACTGAAGCTTTCTTT	CASSESRRGTEAFF
.	.	TRBV7-8	TRBJ1-2	TGTGCCAGCAGCGGCCGGACAGATCCTAACTATGGCTACACCTTC	CASSGRTDPNYGYTF
.	.	TRBV27	TRBJ2-5	TGTGCCAGCAGTTCGATGGCGGGTGGGGAGACCCAGTACTTC	CASSSMAGGETQYF
TRBD1	.	TRBV19	TRBJ1-4	TGTGCCACGGGAACAGGGGATGAAAAACTGTTTTTT	CATGTGDEKLFF
.	.	TRBV3-1/TRBV3-2	TRBJ2-5	TGTGCCAGCAGCCAAGGGGCGGGGCAAGAGACCCAGTACTTC	CASSQGAGQETQYF
.	.	TRBV6-5	TRBJ2-7	TGTGCCAGCAGTCTCCGGAGTGGCTACGAGCAGTACTTC	CASSLRSGYEQYF
TRBD2	.	TRBV7-3	TRBJ2-1	TGTGCCAGCAGTCCGGGACTAGCGGGATACAATGAGCAGTTCTTC	CASSPGLAGYNEQFF
.	.	TRBV10-3	TRBJ1-5	TGTGCCATCAGTGATCGTCAGGGCAATCAGCCCCAGCATTTT	CAISDRQGNQPQHF
TRBD2	once	TRBV19	TRBJ2-5	TGTGCCAGTAGTCGCCAGGTAGCGGGTATGGAGACCCAGTACTTC	CASSRQVAGMETQYF
.	.	TRBV14	TRBJ1-6	TGTGCCAGCAGCCAAGCGAAGTCCGGGGGAAGTTCACCCCTCCACTTT	CASSQAKSGGSSPLHF
.	once	TRBV19	TRBJ2-1	TGTGCCAGTAGTATAGGGGGAGGCTACAATGAGCAGTTCTTC	CASSIGGGYNEQFF
.	.	TRBV27	TRBJ2-7	TGTGCCAGCAGAGTGGCAGGCGCCTACGAGCAGTACTTC	CASRVAGAYEQYF
.	.	TRBV3-1/TRBV3-2	TRBJ2-7	TGTGCCAGCAGCCACGTTTCGAGTGGCGAGCAGTACTTC	CASSHVSSGEQYF
.	.	TRBV24-1	TRBJ2-5	TGTGCCACCGGAACGGGGGTCCCAGAGACCCAGTACTTC	CATGTGVPETQYF
.	.	TRBV6-5	TRBJ2-7	TGTGCCAGCAGTTACTCCCCAACCTACGAGCAGTACTTC	CASSYSPTYEQYF
.	once	TRBV19	TRBJ2-7	TGTGCCAGTAGTATAGCGGGCGGGACAGCTCGCGAGCAGTACTTC	CASSIAGGTAREQYF
.	.	TRBV9	TRBJ1-2	TGTGCCAGCAGCGTCGGAAGGGGATCTGGCTACACCTTC	CASSVGRGSGYTF
.	.	TRBV18	TRBJ2-1	TGTGCCAGCTCACCGAATAGCGTCAATGAGCAGTTCTTC	CASSPNSVNEQFF
.	.	TRBV6-5	TRBJ2-7	TGTGCCAGCACTCGGGGGAAGGGTTCCTACGAGCAGTACTTC	CASTRGKGSYEQYF
.	.	TRBV30	TRBJ1-3	TGTGCCTGGAGTGTACCCCAAGACATACAGACTGGAAACACCATATATTTT	CAWSVPQDIQTGNTIYF
.	.	TRBV5-6	TRBJ2-5	TGTGCCAGCAGCTCCACAGGACCCCAAGAGACCCAGTACTTC	CASSSTGPQETQYF
.	.	TRBV18	TRBJ2-7	TGTGCCAGCTCACCGGGGGGCGAGCAGTACTTC	CASSPGGEQYF
TRBD2	.	TRBV7-2	TRBJ2-3	TGTGCCAGCAGCTTAGGGCTAGCGGGGTTCTCAGATACGCAGTATTTT	CASSLGLAGFSDTQYF
.	.	TRBV27	TRBJ1-6	TGTGCCAGCAGTTTAAGGGAGATTAATTCACCCCTCCACTTT	CASSLREINSPLHF
TRBD2	few	TRBV11-2	TRBJ2-1	TGTGCCAGCAGCTTACTTAGCGGGAGCCCACCTTACAATGAGCAGTTCTTC	CASSLLSGSPPYNEQFF
.	.	TRBV6-5	TRBJ2-5	TGTGCCAGCAGTTACTCGCGAACGAGCAACGAAGAGACCCAGTACTTC	CASSYSRTSNEETQYF
TRBD2	.	TRBV9	TRBJ2-1	TGTGCCAGCAGCCCGAGACTAGCGGGAGAGAAATACAATGAGCAGTTCTTC	CASSPRLAGEKYNEQFF
.	.	TRBV13	TRBJ2-4	TGTGCCAGCAGCGCCCGGGACAAAGTAGCCAAAAACATTCAGTACTTC	CASSARDKVAKNIQYF
TRBD1	.	TRBV30	TRBJ1-2	TGTGCCTGGAGTGGGTCTAAGACGGGACAGGGGGTCTACTATGGCTACACCTTC	CAWSGSKTGQGVYYGYTF
.	few	TRBV5-4	TRBJ2-7	TGTGCCAGCAGCTTGGGGCCAGGGGGGTATGAGGAGCAGTACTTC	CASSLGPGGYEEQYF
.	.	TRBV19	TRBJ2-3	TGTGCCAGTAGTATAGGACAAACCAGCACAGATACGCAGTATTTT	CASSIGQTSTDTQYF
TRBD2	.	TRBV4-2	TRBJ2-2	TGTGCCAGCAGCCAAGAGTCGCGGGGGGACGCCGGGGAGCTGTTTTTT	CASSQESRGDAGELFF
.	.	TRBV27	TRBJ2-1	TGTGCCAGCAGCCCTACCACAGGCAGCTCCTACAATGAGCAGTTCTTC	CASSPTTGSSYNEQFF
.	.	TRBV5-1	TRBJ1-2	TGCGCCAGCAGCCCGGACAAATATGGCTACACCTTC	CASSPDKYGYTF
TRBD2	.	TRBV2	TRBJ2-2	TGTGCCAGCATAGGCGGGAGCACCGGGGAGCTGTTTTTT	CASIGGSTGELFF
.	few	TRBV20-1	TRBJ1-5	TGCAGTGCTAGTTCGGGGAAGGGAGATCAGCCCCAGCATTTT	CSASSGKGDQPQHF
TRBD2	.	TRBV10-1	TRBJ2-1	TGCGCCAGCAGTGACGGAGCGGGAGGGGAGCTATACAATGAGCAGTTCTTC	CASSDGAGGELYNEQFF
.	.	TRBV9	TRBJ2-7	TGTGCCAGCAGCCCCCGGGATCTCTCCTACGAGCAGTACTTC	CASSPRDLSYEQYF
TRBD2	.	TRBV5-1	TRBJ2-5	TGCGCCAGCAGGGGTGGGACTACGCCAAAAGAGACCCAGTACTTC	CASRGGTTPKETQYF
TRBD2	.	TRBV5-1	TRBJ2-2	TGCGCCAGCAGCCCGGGACTAGCGGGAGGGCTGGCAAACACCGGGGAGCTGTTTTTT	CASSPGLAGGLANTGELFF
.	.	TRBV29-1	TRBJ1-1	TGCAGCGTTAGACAGGCCTTTTTGGCTGAAGCTTTCTTT	CSVRQAFLAEAFF
TRBD2	.	TRBV12-3/TRBV12-4	TRBJ2-7	TGTGCCAGCAGCTCGGGACTAGCTTACGAGCAGTACTTC	CASSSGLAYEQYF
TRBD1	.	TRBV14	TRBJ1-1	TGTGCCAGCAGCCAAGAAGCCTGGACAGGACAATTGAACACTGAAGCTTTCTTT	CASSQEAWTGQLNTEAFF
TRBD2	.	TRBV3-1/TRBV3-2	TRBJ2-1	TGTGCCAGCAGCCTAACTACTAGCGGGGGATACAATGAGCAGTTCTTC	CASSLTTSGGYNEQFF
.	.	TRBV11-3	TRBJ2-2	TGTGCCAGCAGCTTAGGGGGGCAGGACACCGGGGAGCTGTTTTTT	CASSLGGQDTGELFF
TRBD2	.	TRBV19	TRBJ2-7	TGTGCCAGTAGTATCCAAACCGGGGGGGGCTACGAGCAGTACTTC	CASSIQTGGGYEQYF
TRBD1	many	TRBV2	TRBJ2-7	TGTGCCAGCAGTGAACAGGGGGCTGGGTACGAGCAGTACTTC	CASSEQGAGYEQYF
.	few	TRBV21-1	TRBJ1-1	TGTGCCAGCAGCAAATCAGTGATGAGAGGGATGAACACTGAAGCTTTCTTT	CASSKSVMRGMNTEAFF
.	medium-sized	TRBV7-6	TRBJ2-2	TGTGCCAGCAGCTTAAAGTCCGCCGGGGCGAACACCGGGGAGCTGTTTTTT	CASSLKSAGANTGELFF
TRBD2	.	TRBV7-6	TRBJ2-2	TGTGCCAGCAGCTTACCGGGGACTAGCGGGGGGTCGAACACCGGGGAGCTGTTTTTT	CASSLPGTSGGSNTGELFF